This TCR beta chain is from a study of cytomegalovirus exposure and HLA in healthy donors. General study findings and limits: In an earlier analysis, about 87% or about 30%: the productive usage of most TCR beta V segments. Presence/absence analyses assumed roughly uniform sequencing depth across donors, which may not hold. In a later analysis, CMV-associated beta chains were mostly HLA-associated, it appeared.

Use of 60 Vbeta and 13 Jbeta primers characterized the PCR. Clones were read by immunoSEQ multiplex PCR, and TCRdb kept only the in-frame ones, dropping some. The sample lists roughly 190,000 clones; approximately 85% were seen once. Concerning this clone itself: What it recognizes is unknown.

After removal of 7 bases from V and 0 bases from J, the junction contained 18 bases not matched to a gene. CDR1 and CDR2 from the germline V gene are SGHNT and YENEEA. CDR3 length: 20 residues. The V and J genes are TRBV11-3 and TRBJ2-1, with 10 positions matching TRBD2. Sequencing used PBMCs. This clonotype was obtained from a girl between 5 and 17 years old in good health and CMV-seropositive. Here the CDR3 reads CASTPDRAGGPGGSYNEQFF. The CDR3 DNA is TGTGCCAGCACCCCCGATAGAGCGGGGGGGCCGGGGGGCTCCTACAATGAGCAGTTCTTC. Using reference TRBV11-3 and TRBJ2-1 for the parts outside the CDR3, the full variable domain is EAGVVQSPRYKIIEKKQPVAFWCNPISGHNTLYWYLQNLGQGPELLIRYENEEAVDDSQLPKDRFSAERLKGVDSTLKIQPAELGDSAVYLCASTPDRAGGPGGSYNEQFFGPGTRLTVL.